This TCR beta chain was captured by sequencing in a study of blood T cell repertoires in COVID-19. Per the original methods: For nucleated cells, counts were estimated from reference gene primer amplification. Some clones are missing from TCRdb's copy, which holds only in-frame ones; the method was immunoSEQ multiplex PCR. Clone size and the V and J calls come from that table; the DNA yielded D and trimming. The sample gives some 200,000 clones, approximately 80% of which show up once; about 9.3% is in the top ten. The CDR3 spans 14 residues. J was trimmed by 1 base and V by 4 bases; bases with no gene match: 4. The germline V gene encodes CDR1 SGHRS and CDR2 YFSETQ. Cohort 3 donors were reported recovered after two negative PCRs, clearance, or symptom resolution.

The receptor comes from a man aged 35 to 55 who had recovered from COVID-19. This rearrangement joins TRBV5-1 to TRBJ1-2; TRBD1 aligns across 7 bases. Sequencing input: PBMCs or T cells enriched from blood (not recorded which). The CDR3 DNA sequence: TGCGCCAGCAGCCCAAGGGACAGTAACTATGGCTACACCTTC. Residues: CASSPRDSNYGYTF.